The entry below describes one T cell receptor (beta chain). The antigen is not known. Focal radiation with ipilimumab CTLA-4 blockade was given to patients with chemo-refractory metastatic non-small-cell lung cancer. This record comes from a study of radiotherapy plus CTLA-4 blockade in lung cancer. Study context: Among patients, more than 15% showed objective responses, and approximately 30% had disease control.

Regarding the study as a whole: Strongest reported response predictors: early blood clone changes and post-radiation interferon-beta. There was expansion of tumor-derived TCR clones in blood after radiotherapy plus ipilimumab.

Germline CDR1 reads SGHTA; CDR2 reads FQGTGA. With 5 bases clipped from V and 6 bases from J, the junction kept 10 bases outside the gene matches. The CDR3 length is 15 residues. Produced via immunoSEQ multiplex PCR; TCRdb's table is partial and in-frame only. The table shows some 66,000 clones, with around 81% occurring only once. This clonotype was obtained from a human donor with non-small cell lung cancer who had a partial response to radiotherapy plus ipilimumab. This specimen was peripheral blood, taken from a patient treated with radiotherapy plus ipilimumab. V usage is TRBV7-3 and J usage is TRBJ2-3; TRBD2 agrees at 8 bases. Here the CDR3 reads CASSRTAGELDTQYF. The CDR3 nucleotides read TGTGCCAGCAGCCGTACAGCGGGAGAACTGGATACGCAGTATTTT.